This T cell receptor beta chain was found in a study of blood T cell repertoires in COVID-19. About the research overall: PBMCs, B-cell-depleted T cells, or T cells provided the cDNA or gDNA that made up the material.

The CDR3 consists of 15 residues. TCRdb's copy holds only in-frame clones and misses some; the assay was immunoSEQ multiplex PCR. The repertoire includes about 140,000 clones, around 80% of them detected once, and around 1.6% sits in the top ten. Contact with a PCR-confirmed or clinician-diagnosed COVID-19 case occurred within 2 weeks of entry. The receptor was derived from a woman aged 18-29 years who had been exposed to COVID-19. The chain employs TRBV21-1 and TRBJ2-5; the tabulated D call, TRBD2, remains unverified against the DNA. TRBV21-1 is reported as a pseudogene. The specimen was PBMCs or T cells enriched from blood (not recorded which). The CDR3 loop is CARNGTSGRGETQYF. CDR3 DNA: TGTGCTAGAAACGGGACTAGCGGGAGGGGAGAGACCCAGTACTTC.